Below, 27 T cell receptor beta chains from the same sample are listed, as sequenced in a study of T cell repertoires in cytomegalovirus infection. TCRdb passed the reads through MiXCR, listing each CDR3 protein once. In the table there are about 360,000 distinct CDR3 sequences, over 15% of which are singletons. The sample was PBMCs. These receptors all come from a human donor in good health (CMV status not recorded). Some clones in this sample may be carry-over from other donors' samples.

The rearrangement links TRBV27 to TRBJ2-7; 10 bases fit TRBD1. This CDR3 contains 13 residues. The germline V gene has CDR1 MNHEY and CDR2 SMNVEV (reference sequence). The V gene end was trimmed by 8 bases and the J gene end by 4 bases; junction bases not matched to a gene: 5. CDR3 in DNA: TGTGCCAGCCGCCGGGACAGGGGTTACGAGCAGTACTTC. Amino acid sequence: CASRRDRGYEQYF.

This clonotype was found many times. This sequence joins TRBV6-1 and TRBJ2-2; possibly TRBD1 or TRBD2 for D (5 bases each). Germline assignment: CDR1 MNHNS and CDR2 SASEGT. The CDR3 totals 16 residues. Trimming cost V 5 bases and J 0 bases, with 13 bases left between them. The CDR3 DNA follows: TGTGCCAGCAGTCCATCCGGGACGGCGAACACCGGGGAGCTGTTTTTT. Translated: CASSPSGTANTGELFF.

V and J are TRBV6-2 or TRBV6-3 and TRBJ2-1; 12 bases are shared with TRBD2. Per the germline V gene, CDR1 is MNHEY and CDR2 is SVGEGT. V was clipped by 2 bases and J by 6 bases; unmatched bases: 2. This CDR3 has 15 amino acids. The CDR3 is CASSYQGLAGNEQFF. CDR3 nucleotides: TGTGCCAGCAGTTACCAGGGACTAGCGGGCAATGAGCAGTTCTTC.

This clonotype was detected a few times. The rearrangement uses TRBV4-1 and TRBJ2-1; D gene unclear. V was trimmed by 4 bases and J by 6 bases, leaving 19 bases between them. The length of the CDR3 is 16 residues. Germline lookup yields CDR1 MGHRA and CDR2 YSYEKL. The CDR3 coding sequence is TGCGCCAGCAGCCTCGAGACGCTGCCTCCTACCAATGAGCAGTTCTTC. As protein: CASSLETLPPTNEQFF.

The chain links TRBV14 to TRBJ2-7; 10 bases fit TRBD1. The CDR3 loop spans 13 amino acids. Germline V gives CDR1 SGHDN, CDR2 FVKESK. Trimming took 5 bases from V and 6 from J; bases not matched to a gene: 4. The CDR3 nucleotides are TGTGCCAGCAGCGCTGGACAGGGGGTCGAGCAGTACTTC. As protein: CASSAGQGVEQYF.

The CDR3 is CASSLRAGVRWGDNEQFF. The DNA of the CDR3 is TGTGCCAGCAGCCTGAGAGCGGGAGTGAGGTGGGGGGACAATGAGCAGTTCTTC. The V call is TRBV7-7, the J call TRBJ2-1, with 8 bases aligning to TRBD2. With V trimmed by 5 bases and J by 5 bases, 17 bases remained unmatched. This CDR3 contains 18 residues. Looked up from germline, CDR1 is SSHAT and CDR2 is FNYEAQ (reference sequence).

The chain recombines TRBV7-2 with TRBJ2-2, with 7 bases aligning to TRBD1. Germline values: CDR1 SGHTA, CDR2 FQGNSA. The CDR3 contains 15 residues. Unmatched junction bases numbered 6, after V lost 0 bases and J lost 8 bases. The CDR3 loop reads CASSLADRVSGELFF. In DNA form, the CDR3 reads TGTGCCAGCAGCTTAGCCGACAGGGTGTCAGGGGAGCTGTTTTTT.

The chain combines TRBV4-1 with TRBJ1-6, with D unresolved. Trimming took 8 bases from V and 7 from J, leaving 18 bases between them. Germline V gene data show CDR1 as MGHRA and CDR2 as YSYEKL. CDR3 length: 15 residues. The CDR3 DNA reads as TGCGCCAGCGCACGGACCCCCTTAGAGAATTCACCCCTCCACTTT. Residues: CASARTPLENSPLHF.

This clonotype was counted ten times or more. The chain carries TRBV7-6 and TRBJ2-7; TRBD2 matches at 10 bases. V shed 1 base, J shed 9 bases, and the junction held 12 bases outside the gene matches. This CDR3 has 16 residues. Germline CDR1 is SGHVS and CDR2 is FNYEAQ. The CDR3 region has the DNA TGTGCCAGCAGCTTAGATCGTCCAGCGGGAGGGTCGGTGCAGTACTTC. It specifies CASSLDRPAGGSVQYF. The full variable domain, in which reference TRBV7-6 and TRBJ2-7 provide the parts outside the CDR3, is GAGVSQSPRYKVTKRGQDVALRCDPISGHVSLYWYRQALGQGPEFLTYFNYEAQQDKSGLPNDRFSAERPEGSISTLTIQRTEQRDSAMYRCASSLDRPAGGSVQYFGPGTRLTVT.

This clonotype showed up many times. The chain couples TRBV7-2 to TRBJ2-5; maybe TRBD2 (7 bases). Germline CDR1 reads SGHTA; CDR2 reads FQGNSA. The CDR3 loop spans 12 amino acids. Deletions cut 5 bases from V and 7 bases from J, with 11 bases between. CDR3 region: CASSKGGGTQYF. For the CDR3, the DNA is TGTGCCAGCAGCAAGGGAGGGGGGACCCAGTACTTC.

Worth noting for this clonotype: One junction end disagrees with the germline gene, perhaps due to a read error. The V and J genes are TRBV3-1 and TRBJ2-2; TRBD2 matches 9 bases. CDR3 size: 15 residues. From germline, CDR1 is LGHDT and CDR2 YNNKEL (reference sequence). The CDR3: CASTDSTSGTRELFF. The DNA for the CDR3 is TGTGCCAGCACCGACTCGACTAGCGGCACCAGGGAGCTGTTTTTT.

The V call is TRBV20-1, the J call TRBJ2-7; TRBD2 matches at 7 bases. This CDR3 is built from 15 residues. Germline V CDR1 and CDR2: DFQATT, SNEGSKA (reference sequence). Trimming took 6 bases from V and 2 from J; bases not matched to a gene: 13. CDR3 protein: CSALASSGAPYEQYF. Here the CDR3 DNA reads TGCAGTGCGCTTGCTTCTAGCGGAGCACCCTACGAGCAGTACTTC.

The chain carries TRBV7-9 and TRBJ1-1, with a possible D match to TRBD1 (5 bases). Trimming removed 4 bases from V and 7 bases from J, with 16 bases in between. CDR1 and CDR2 (germline): SEHNR, FQNEAQ (reference sequence). The CDR3 extends over 14 amino acids. As DNA, the CDR3 is TGTGCCAGCAGCTCTAAGTGGGACGCTCATGAAGCTTTCTTT. Translation gives CASSSKWDAHEAFF.

This clonotype has at least ten counts. J is TRBJ2-2 and V is TRBV7-2; D is undetermined. The CDR3 is made up of 14 amino acids. Trimming took 5 bases from V and 10 from J, leaving 17 bases between them. CDR1 SGHTA and CDR2 FQGNSA come from the germline V gene. CDR3 region: CASSPSRHSEELFF. DNA of the CDR3: TGTGCCAGCAGCCCGAGCAGGCATTCGGAGGAGCTGTTTTTT.

Ten or more counts support this clonotype. This chain links TRBV7-9 with TRBJ2-2; 8 bases line up with TRBD1. The trim removed 5 bases at V and 2 bases at J, leaving 4 bases unmatched. Germline CDR1 and CDR2: SEHNR and FQNEAQ (reference sequence). This CDR3 contains 15 residues. The CDR3 loop is CASSPGQVNTGELFF. The DNA for the CDR3 is TGTGCCAGCAGCCCGGGACAGGTTAACACCGGGGAGCTGTTTTTT.

As to this clonotype: Its ends do not fully match the called genes, so a read error is possible. J is TRBJ2-7 and V is TRBV7-2; possibly TRBD2 for D (6 bases). Looked up from germline, CDR1 is SGHTA and CDR2 is FQGNSA. The CDR3 is made up of 15 amino acids. The CDR3 sequence: CASSATGTLTYEQNF. Here the CDR3 DNA reads TGTGCCAGCAGCGCGACCGGGACTTTAACCTACGAGCAGAACTTC. Variable domain in full (rest from reference TRBV7-2 and TRBJ2-7): GAGVSQSPSNKVTEKGKDVELRCDPISGHTALYWYRQSLGQGLEFLIYFQGNSAPDKSGLPSDRFSAERTGGSVSTLTIQRTQQEDSAVYLCASSATGTLTYEQNFGPGTRLTVT.

This clonotype has at least ten counts. V is TRBV6-2 or TRBV6-3 and J is TRBJ2-7; 10 bases are shared with TRBD2. The trim removed 7 bases at V and 3 bases at J, leaving 12 bases unmatched. CDR3 size: 16 residues. CDR1 and CDR2 (germline): MNHEY, SVGEGT. CDR3 sequence: CASILSPGTSVYEQYF. The CDR3 bases are TGTGCCAGCATCCTAAGTCCCGGGACTAGCGTCTACGAGCAGTACTTC.

V usage is TRBV7-9 and J usage is TRBJ2-7; D is uncertain. V was shortened by 5 bases and J by 7 bases, with 12 bases between the two germline ends. CDR3 length: 12 residues. From germline, CDR1 is SEHNR and CDR2 FQNEAQ (reference sequence). CDR3 region: CASSPGPLEQYF. The DNA for the CDR3 is TGTGCCAGCAGCCCAGGCCCTTTGGAGCAGTACTTC.

This clonotype was seen a few times. The chain couples TRBV20-1 to TRBJ2-7, with D uncertain. V lost 1 base, J lost 0 bases, and 7 bases lay in between. In germline, CDR1 is DFQATT, CDR2 SNEGSKA (reference sequence). This CDR3 region has 13 residues. The CDR3 nucleotides read TGCAGTGCTAGAGTGGCCCGCTCCTACGAGCAGTACTTC. Its protein is CSARVARSYEQYF.

This clonotype has only a few counts. V usage is TRBV12-3 or TRBV12-4 and J usage is TRBJ2-1; 9 bases line up with TRBD2. The CDR3 is made up of 17 amino acids. V lost 3 bases and J lost 6; bases outside the gene matches: 12. The CDR3 sequence: CASSFSLAGPLGNEQFF. In DNA, the CDR3 is TGTGCCAGCAGTTTCTCGCTAGCGGGGCCCCTGGGCAATGAGCAGTTCTTC.

This sequence joins TRBV12-3 or TRBV12-4 and TRBJ2-3; 10 bases fit TRBD2. The trim removed 5 bases at V and 4 bases at J, leaving 6 bases unmatched. This CDR3 is built from 15 residues. Here the CDR3 DNA reads TGTGCCAGCAGTCCTACTAGCGGGACGTCAGATACGCAGTATTTT. Its protein is CASSPTSGTSDTQYF.

This CDR3 reads CASSGDGEETQYF. As DNA, the CDR3 is TGCGCCAGCAGTGGGGACGGAGAAGAGACCCAGTACTTC. The chain carries TRBV23-1 and TRBJ2-5; D may match TRBD1 or TRBD2 (5 bases each). TRBV23-1 is an ORF, and what it does is uncertain. Trimming shortened V by 5 bases and J by 3 bases, and 10 bases separated the two germline ends. CDR3 length equals 13 residues.

The J gene is TRBJ2-3, the V gene TRBV6-1; possibly TRBD1 or TRBD2 for D (5 bases each). The CDR3 sequence is 18 residues long. V shed 5 bases and J shed 0 bases, with 21 bases lying between them. Germline V gene data show CDR1 as MNHNS and CDR2 as SASEGT. CDR3 region: CASSNPPGTANSTDTQYF. The CDR3 nucleotides are TGTGCCAGCAGTAACCCCCCCGGGACGGCAAATAGCACAGATACGCAGTATTTT.

The V gene is TRBV20-1, the J gene TRBJ2-5; possible D gene TRBD2, 6 bases. V shed 2 bases and J shed 1 base, with 11 bases lying between them. The V gene's germline CDR1 is DFQATT and CDR2 SNEGSKA (reference sequence). The CDR3 loop spans 14 amino acids. The CDR3 DNA follows: TGCAGTGCTAGAAAACCGGGACTCCAAGAGACCCAGTACTTC. Translating it yields CSARKPGLQETQYF.

This clonotype was detected a few times. This sequence joins TRBV20-1 and TRBJ2-3; 8 bases line up with TRBD1. The CDR3 length is 15 residues. Germline CDR1 reads DFQATT; CDR2 reads SNEGSKA (reference sequence). Trimming cost V 5 bases and J 3 bases; bases outside gene matches: 10. This CDR3 reads CSAPGQGVRTDTQYF. DNA of the CDR3: TGCAGTGCTCCTGGACAGGGAGTGAGGACAGATACGCAGTATTTT.

The rearrangement uses TRBV4-1 and TRBJ1-3; no definite D call. This CDR3 has 14 amino acids. CDR1 and CDR2 (germline): MGHRA, YSYEKL. The germline V and J ends were trimmed by 0 bases and 2 bases, with 5 bases remaining between them. This CDR3 reads CASSQDHPGNTIYF. The DNA of the CDR3 is TGCGCCAGCAGCCAAGATCACCCTGGAAACACCATATATTTT.

This clonotype was seen only a few times. CDR3 in DNA: TGCGCCAGCAGCGCCGGCGTCACCAACTACGAGCAGTACTTC. Translated, it gives CASSAGVTNYEQYF. V and J are TRBV4-1 and TRBJ2-7; D is uncertain. V was clipped by 5 bases and J by 3 bases, with 14 bases between them. The CDR3 is made up of 14 amino acids. Germline loops: CDR1 MGHRA, CDR2 YSYEKL.